The rows below give T cell receptor beta chains drawn from one sample of a study of cytomegalovirus exposure and HLA in healthy donors. Libraries were prepared by immunoSEQ multiplex PCR; TCRdb keeps only in-frame clonotypes and omits some of them. The sample comprises about 230,000 clones, roughly 73% of which are singletons, and 0.4% to 0.6% rests with the top ten. Sequencing used PBMCs. These receptors all stem from a boy aged 5 to 17 in good health and CMV-seronegative. CDR3s include the opening cysteine and the closing phenylalanine or tryptophan. A D gene is named only where the DNA matches it firmly. Clone size is stated in some rows and not others, as once, few, many or a class when expanded.

TRBD2 TRBJ2-3 . TRBV7-2 TGTGCCAGCAGCCCACTAGCGGGAGTAGTAGATACGCAGTATTTT CASSPLAGVVDTQYF
. TRBJ2-1 few TRBV10-1 TGCGCCAGCGGAGGGGCTGTCGACAATGAGCAGTTCTTC CASGGAVDNEQFF
TRBD2 TRBJ2-1 . TRBV29-1 TGCAGCGTTGAAGATCTCAGGCTGTCAAGAAGCGGGGTCTACAATGAGCAGTTCTTC CSVEDLRLSRSGVYNEQFF
TRBD2 TRBJ2-1 . TRBV27 TGTGCCAGCAGTGGCCGGGGACTAGCGGCCCTCAAGTCCCACTACAATGAGCAGTTCTTC CASSGRGLAALKSHYNEQFF
. TRBJ2-1 . TRBV5-1 TGCGCCAGCAGCTTAACCGGGACTGTCAATGAGCAGTTCTTC CASSLTGTVNEQFF
. TRBJ2-7 . TRBV11-2 TGTGCCAGCAGCTCGGGACTTCTAACCTACGAGCAGTACTTC CASSSGLLTYEQYF
. TRBJ2-1 . TRBV10-1 TGCGCCAGCAGTGATAATTCGGGCAGGGGTGACAATGAGCAGTTCTTC CASSDNSGRGDNEQFF
. TRBJ2-3 . TRBV27 TGTGCCAGCAGTTTCGCTAAGCCGGGCACAGATACGCAGTATTTT CASSFAKPGTDTQYF
. TRBJ1-1 . TRBV19 TGTGCCAGTAGTCCTCACAGCCGGAACACTGAAGCTTTCTTT CASSPHSRNTEAFF
TRBD2 TRBJ2-1 . TRBV30 TGTGCCTGGAGTGTATTCATAGCGGGGGAGCCCCTTTTCAACAATGAGCAGTTCTTC CAWSVFIAGEPLFNNEQFF
. TRBJ2-7 . TRBV10-1 TGCGCCAGCAGTGAGTCGAGGGACACGACCTACGAGCAGTACTTC CASSESRDTTYEQYF
TRBD1 TRBJ1-1 . TRBV6-4 TGTGCCAGCAGTACAGGGGGCTTAGGCCAGAGCACTGAAGCTTTCTTT CASSTGGLGQSTEAFF
. TRBJ1-1 . TRBV6-5 TGTGCCAGCGGCCGAGCCGGGGCTTTCTTT CASGRAGAFF
. TRBJ2-5 . TRBV6-5 TGTGCCACCGGGGTACAAGAGACCCAGTACTTC CATGVQETQYF
TRBD1 TRBJ1-2 once TRBV15 TGTGCCACCAGCAGAGATTTGACAGGGCCAAACTATGGCTACACCTTC CATSRDLTGPNYGYTF
TRBD1 TRBJ1-2 . TRBV30 TGTGCCTGGAGTGTCCCCGTGACAGGGCGAAACTATGGCTACACCTTC CAWSVPVTGRNYGYTF
. TRBJ2-1 . TRBV10-3 TGTGCCATCAGGGCTGTGGGGCCCTACAATGAGCAGTTCTTC CAIRAVGPYNEQFF
. TRBJ2-1 . TRBV20-1 TGCAGTGCACCGACTGGCAATGAGCAGTTCTTC CSAPTGNEQFF
. TRBJ1-2 . TRBV6-1 TGTGCCAGCAGTGAAGGACAGGACTATGGCTACACCTTC CASSEGQDYGYTF
TRBD2 TRBJ2-1 . TRBV5-1 TGCGCCAGCAGCCAGGGACTAGCGGACTACAATGAGCAGTTCTTC CASSQGLADYNEQFF
. TRBJ1-1 . TRBV5-5 TGTGCCAGCACCAAACGACCAGGGGAACTGGATACGAACACTGAAGCTTTCTTT CASTKRPGELDTNTEAFF
. TRBJ2-2 . TRBV30 TGTGCCTGGAGTGTATGGGCAGGGCTGACCGGGGAGCTGTTTTTT CAWSVWAGLTGELFF
TRBD2 TRBJ2-1 once TRBV9 TGTGCCAGCAGTTATACTAGCGGGAGTCTAAATGAGCAGTTCTTC CASSYTSGSLNEQFF
. TRBJ2-5 . TRBV7-9 TGTGCCAGCAGCCGGGAGAACCAAGAGACCCAGTACTTC CASSRENQETQYF
. TRBJ1-2 . TRBV2 TGTGCCAGCAGTCTGCCAGACACTAACTATGGCTACACCTTC CASSLPDTNYGYTF